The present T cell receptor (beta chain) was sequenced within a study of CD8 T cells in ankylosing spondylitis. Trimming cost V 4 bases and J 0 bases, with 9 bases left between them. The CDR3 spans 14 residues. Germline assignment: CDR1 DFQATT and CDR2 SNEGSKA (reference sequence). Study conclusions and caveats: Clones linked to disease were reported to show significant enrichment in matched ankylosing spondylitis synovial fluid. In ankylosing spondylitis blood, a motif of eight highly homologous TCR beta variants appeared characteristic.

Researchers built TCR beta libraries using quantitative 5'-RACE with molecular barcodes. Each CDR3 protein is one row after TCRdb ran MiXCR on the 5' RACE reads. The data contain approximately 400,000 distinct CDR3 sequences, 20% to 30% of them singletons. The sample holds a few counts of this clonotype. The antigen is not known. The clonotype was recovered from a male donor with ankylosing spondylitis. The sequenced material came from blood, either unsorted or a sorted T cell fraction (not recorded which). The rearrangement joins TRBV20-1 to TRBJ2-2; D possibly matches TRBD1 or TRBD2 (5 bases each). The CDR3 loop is CSATWDPNTGELFF. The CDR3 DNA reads TGCAGTGCTACCTGGGACCCGAACACCGGGGAGCTGTTTTTT.